This TCR beta chain derives from a study of T cell changes during pregnancy in multiple sclerosis (dated by TCRdb to between 2018 and 2021). Some background on the complete study: In women with multiple sclerosis, the researchers looked at how the T cell repertoire shifted as pregnancy progressed.

Trimming accounts for 0 bases at V and 6 bases at J, while the number of junction bases matched to no gene is 5. CDR1 and CDR2 are read off the germline V gene as MGHRA and YSYEKL. The CDR3 starts with the cysteine, ends with the phenylalanine, and has 16 residues. Kept here is only the CDR3 DNA, which spans 48 bases and is read in frame from base 1. In its sample, this clone was seen once. The clone's antigen remains unknown. No qualities accompany the bases; no much larger clone lies one base away. Receptor libraries were prepared by the immunoSEQ multiplex PCR assay. TCRdb holds this immuneACCESS table with in-frame rearrangements only. Some clones are missing; in checked studies, unresolved V genes explain under half, and the rest has no known cause. The sample data list around 48,000 clones, and approximately 92% of these were observed just once. Jointly, the top ten make up around 0.91% of the sample.

The receptor was derived from a female donor in good health, enrolled as a control in a pregnancy study. Sequenced here: CD4+ T cells from peripheral blood mononuclear cells, sampled in the second trimester of pregnancy. The rearrangement combines TRBV4-1 with TRBJ2-1, with TRBD2 identical over 10 junction bases. The DNA reads TGCGCCAGCAGCCAAGAGCAACTAGCGGGACCCAATGAGCAGTTCTTC. Its protein is CASSQEQLAGPNEQFF.